The sequence of this T cell receptor beta chain was determined in a study of PD-1 blockade in classical Hodgkin lymphoma. Study overall: Every 2 weeks, patients got 3 mg/kg intravenous nivolumab. Whole-study results and caveats: A significant rise in TCR diversity by C4D1 was seen for CD4+ but not CD8+ cells.

Method: immunoSEQ multiplex PCR; TCRdb's copy keeps in-frame clones and lacks some. The sample yields roughly 42,000 clones, around 75% seen once. Concerning this clone itself: Its antigen is not known.

Autologous stem cell transplantation was followed by relapse in every patient, and brentuximab vedotin exposure varied. This receptor was taken from a human donor with classical Hodgkin lymphoma. The sample in question was peripheral blood mononuclear cells (PBMCs), obtained at baseline.

CDR3 bases: TGTGCCAGCAGCTTTAAGGGGGGAAACACCGGGGAGCTGTTTTTT. Amino acid sequence: CASSFKGGNTGELFF. The chain joins TRBV5-6 to TRBJ2-2; D may match TRBD1 or TRBD2 (6 bases each). The germline CDR1 and CDR2 sequences are SGHDT and YYEEEE. Trimming stripped 2 bases from V and 2 bases from J, with 10 bases between. The CDR3 runs 15 residues. The variable domain in full, completed from reference TRBV5-6 and TRBJ2-2, reads DAGVTQSPTHLIKTRGQQVTLRCSPKSGHDTVSWYQQALGQGPQFIFQYYEEEERQRGNFPDRFSGHQFPNYSSELNVNALLLGDSALYLCASSFKGGNTGELFFGEGSRLTVL.